Presented here are 26 T cell receptor beta chains from one specimen sequenced in a study of siplizumab effects on memory and regulatory T cells. This table comes from immunoSEQ multiplex PCR, and its TCRdb copy is limited to in-frame clones, with some not included. Of some 63,000 clones in the sample, around 96% are singletons; the top ten hold 0.095%. Sequencing input: naive CD8+ T cells sorted from blood. These receptors came from a human donor in good health.

This clone was recorded once. V and J are TRBV13 and TRBJ2-2; 8 bases align to TRBD2. This CDR3 has 16 residues. Germline lookup yields CDR1 PRHDT and CDR2 FYEKMQ (reference sequence). V was clipped by 4 bases and J by 5 bases; unmatched bases: 9. The DNA of the CDR3 is TGTGCCAGCAGCTCTTATAGCGGGGCCGGTACCGGGGAGCTGTTTTTT. Translation: CASSSYSGAGTGELFF.

The chain employs TRBV6-6 and TRBJ2-7, with 7 positions matching TRBD2. J was trimmed by 2 bases and V by 3 bases; bases with no gene match: 4. Germline V gene data show CDR1 as MNHNY and CDR2 as SVGAGI (reference sequence). CDR3 length equals 14 residues. Written as DNA, the CDR3 is TGTGCCAGCAGTTATGGAGCGGGGCCCTACGAGCAGTACTTC. Its translation: CASSYGAGPYEQYF.

DNA for the CDR3: TGTGCCAGCAGCCCCTGGGGGGGGCCAAATGAGCAGTTCTTC. It translates to CASSPWGGPNEQFF. J is TRBJ2-1 and V is TRBV14; TRBD2 is a possible D gene (7 bases). The germline CDR1 and CDR2 sequences are SGHDN and FVKESK. CDR3 size: 14 residues. Between the trimmed V and J ends, which lost 4 bases and 7 bases, there was a span of 14 bases.

This clone was seen a single time. The V and J genes are TRBV5-6 and TRBJ1-1; D perhaps matches TRBD1 (5 bases). V was pared by 6 bases and J by 4 bases, with 13 bases between. Germline CDR1 reads SGHDT; CDR2 reads YYEEEE. The CDR3 contains 13 residues. The CDR3 coding sequence is TGTGCCAGCACCTGGGGGTATGGCACTGAAGCTTTCTTT. It translates to CASTWGYGTEAFF.

The chain uses TRBV5-6 and TRBJ1-5; a weak D match, TRBD1 (6 bases). Germline V gene lookup returns CDR1 SGHDT and CDR2 YYEEEE. The V end lost 5 bases, the J end lost 8 bases, and 17 bases lay between the germline ends. The CDR3 is 14 amino acids. CDR3 sequence reads: CASSQGGWVEPQHF. The CDR3 DNA sequence: TGTGCCAGCAGTCAAGGGGGGTGGGTAGAGCCCCAGCATTTT.

The chain is built from TRBV10-2 and TRBJ2-7; 9 bases are shared with TRBD1. The germline V gene has CDR1 WSHSY and CDR2 SAAADI. The CDR3 runs 16 residues. J lost 5 bases, V lost 0 bases, and 8 bases had no gene match. The CDR3 spells CASSESVGQGSHEQYF. CDR3 bases: TGCGCCAGCAGTGAGTCGGTTGGACAGGGGTCCCACGAGCAGTACTTC.

J is TRBJ2-3 and V is TRBV6-1; 15 bases are a match to TRBD2. Germline CDR1 is MNHNS and CDR2 is SASEGT. V trimming: 9 bases; J trimming: 3 bases; junction bases outside the gene matches: 4. The CDR3 spans 15 residues. CDR3 in amino acids: CASQGTSGGTDTQYF. In nucleotides, the CDR3 is TGTGCCAGTCAGGGGACTAGCGGGGGGACAGATACGCAGTATTTT.

The chain joins TRBV19 to TRBJ1-5; 9 nucleotides line up with TRBD1. This CDR3 has 13 residues. V lost 8 bases, J lost 4 bases, and 3 bases stayed unmatched. Per the germline V gene, CDR1 is LNHDA and CDR2 is SQIVND (reference sequence). CDR3 sequence (DNA): TGTGCCAGTGGGACAGGGACAAATCAGCCCCAGCATTTT. It translates to CASGTGTNQPQHF.

The chain couples TRBV11-2 to TRBJ2-3; D is possibly TRBD1 or TRBD2 (6 bases each). Germline-derived CDR1 and CDR2 are SGHAT and FQNNGV. This CDR3 comprises 17 residues. Trimming took 0 bases from V and 3 from J, leaving 16 bases between them. The DNA of the CDR3 is TGTGCCAGCAGCTTAGATTACCGGGGGCTAGGGACAGATACGCAGTATTTT. As protein: CASSLDYRGLGTDTQYF.

V is TRBV10-2 and J is TRBJ2-1; 9 bases agree with TRBD2. The V segment lost 0 bases and the J segment 2 bases; nucleotides outside the gene matches: 11. Germline V CDR1 and CDR2: WSHSY, SAAADI. The CDR3 loop spans 19 amino acids. The CDR3 DNA sequence: TGCGCCAGCAGTGAGTCGACTCGGGAGCTAGCGGGGACCTACAATGAGCAGTTCTTC. Translation: CASSESTRELAGTYNEQFF.

This clone was seen a single time. This sequence joins TRBV7-7 and TRBJ1-1; D uncertain. This CDR3 has 13 amino acids. V gave up 4 bases and J gave up 4 bases, with 10 bases separating them. Germline-derived CDR1 and CDR2 are SSHAT and FNYEAQ (reference sequence). DNA of the CDR3: TGTGCCAGCAGCTGGAACCGGCTCACTGAAGCTTTCTTT. This translates into CASSWNRLTEAFF. Full variable domain (missing parts from reference TRBV7-7 and TRBJ1-1): GAGVSQSPRYKVTKRGQDVTLRCDPISSHATLYWYQQALGQGPEFLTYFNYEAQPDKSGLPSDRFSAERPEGSISTLTIQRTEQRDSAMYRCASSWNRLTEAFFGQGTRLTVV.

This chain links TRBV7-6 with TRBJ1-2; weak D call: TRBD1 (6 bases). CDR1 is SGHVS, CDR2 FNYEAQ, per germline. The CDR3 length is 15 residues. Trimming took off 4 bases at V and 3 bases at J, with 15 bases between the two ends. The CDR3 is CASSSTGAGDYGYTF. CDR3 DNA sequence: TGTGCCAGCAGCTCAACCGGGGCAGGGGACTATGGCTACACCTTC.

The chain combines TRBV7-9 with TRBJ1-3; D is perhaps TRBD1 (5 bases). Per germline, CDR1 SEHNR and CDR2 FQNEAQ (reference sequence). The CDR3 is 12 amino acids. The V gene lost 5 bases and the J gene lost 8 bases, with 10 bases spanning the gap. The CDR3 region is CASSPRGDTIYF. In DNA form, the CDR3 reads TGTGCCAGCAGCCCTAGGGGTGACACCATATATTTT.

This chain connects TRBV4-1 to TRBJ2-3; 7 nucleotides match TRBD2. V shed 1 base, J shed 8 bases, and the junction held 3 bases outside the gene matches. CDR1 and CDR2 from the germline V gene are MGHRA and YSYEKL. This CDR3 is built from 13 residues. The CDR3 region is CASSQVLASTQYF. As DNA, the CDR3 is TGCGCCAGCAGCCAAGTACTAGCGAGTACGCAGTATTTT.

This CDR3 reads CASSLRTGLQETQYF. The CDR3 nucleotides are TGTGCCAGCAGCTTAAGGACAGGGCTTCAAGAGACCCAGTACTTC. The chain links TRBV13 to TRBJ2-5, with 8 bases fitting TRBD1. V was clipped by 2 bases and J by 2 bases; unmatched bases: 4. Germline lookup yields CDR1 PRHDT and CDR2 FYEKMQ (reference sequence). CDR3 size: 15 residues.

V is TRBV9 and J is TRBJ2-3; D remains unclear. The CDR3 sequence is 14 residues long. Deletions cut 3 bases from V and 2 bases from J, with 10 bases between. Germline loops: CDR1 SGDLS, CDR2 YYNGEE. CDR3 sequence reads: CASSARWATDTQYF. The CDR3 DNA is TGTGCCAGCAGCGCCCGTTGGGCCACAGATACGCAGTATTTT. Based on the CDR3 plus reference TRBV9 and TRBJ2-3, the full variable domain is DSGVTQTPKHLITATGQRVTLRCSPRSGDLSVYWYQQSLDQGLQFLIQYYNGEERAKGNILERFSAQQFPDLHSELNLSSLELGDSALYFCASSARWATDTQYFGPGTRLTVL.

V gene TRBV15 combines with J gene TRBJ1-4; 7 nucleotides match TRBD1. The ends lost 4 bases at V and 4 bases at J; junction bases unmatched: 9. The CDR3 contains 16 residues. Germline V gives CDR1 LNHNV, CDR2 YYDKDF (reference sequence). As DNA, the CDR3 is TGTGCCACCAGCACAATCTCAGGGGGGTATAATGAAAAACTGTTTTTT. Translating it yields CATSTISGGYNEKLFF.

This clone has only one observation. The V gene is TRBV9, the J gene TRBJ2-5, with 7 bases identical to TRBD2. Per the germline V gene, CDR1 is SGDLS and CDR2 is YYNGEE. The V gene end was trimmed by 3 bases and the J gene end by 2 bases; junction bases not matched to a gene: 7. The CDR3 extends over 15 amino acids. The CDR3 sequence: CASSGGGGSQETQYF. The CDR3 bases are TGTGCCAGCAGCGGAGGCGGGGGTTCGCAAGAGACCCAGTACTTC. The full variable domain, its missing parts supplied by reference TRBV9 and TRBJ2-5, is DSGVTQTPKHLITATGQRVTLRCSPRSGDLSVYWYQQSLDQGLQFLIQYYNGEERAKGNILERFSAQQFPDLHSELNLSSLELGDSALYFCASSGGGGSQETQYFGPGTRLLVL.

The chain employs TRBV9 and TRBJ2-3; 7 nucleotides line up with TRBD2. Germline CDR1 SGDLS, CDR2 YYNGEE. The CDR3 covers 15 residues. V lost 2 bases, J lost 2 bases, and 5 bases stayed unmatched. Here the CDR3 DNA reads TGTGCCAGCAGCGTGGGCGGGGGACCCACAGATACGCAGTATTTT. This codes for CASSVGGGPTDTQYF. Drawing the rest from reference TRBV9 and TRBJ2-3, the complete variable domain is DSGVTQTPKHLITATGQRVTLRCSPRSGDLSVYWYQQSLDQGLQFLIQYYNGEERAKGNILERFSAQQFPDLHSELNLSSLELGDSALYFCASSVGGGPTDTQYFGPGTRLTVL.

CDR3 sequence (DNA): TGCGCCAGCAGCTTGGCAAGCGGGGGCTACGAGCAGTACTTC. This codes for CASSLASGGYEQYF. The chain joins TRBV5-1 to TRBJ2-7, with 8 bases aligning to TRBD2. J was trimmed by 3 bases and V by 0 bases; bases with no gene match: 2. Germline CDR1 and CDR2: SGHRS and YFSETQ. This CDR3 has 14 amino acids.

The J gene is TRBJ2-1, the V gene TRBV10-3, with 7 bases aligning to TRBD1. The germline V gene has CDR1 ENHRY and CDR2 SYGVKD. The CDR3 runs 14 residues. V dropped 0 bases and J dropped 5; count of bases not matched to a gene: 1. CDR3: CAISESQGDNEQFF. The CDR3 nucleotides read TGTGCCATCAGTGAGTCTCAGGGGGACAATGAGCAGTTCTTC.

The genes are TRBV5-6 and TRBJ2-7; 9 nucleotides line up with TRBD2. There are 14 residues in the CDR3. The ends lost 2 bases at V and 5 bases at J; junction bases unmatched: 5. CDR1 is SGHDT, CDR2 YYEEEE, per germline. The CDR3 DNA is TGTGCCAGCAGCTTAGCTAGCGGGGTGGACGAGCAGTACTTC. This translates into CASSLASGVDEQYF.

V and J are TRBV7-3 and TRBJ2-3, with D possibly being TRBD2 (7 bases). CDR1 and CDR2 from the germline V gene are SGHTA and FQGTGA. The CDR3 contains 15 residues. V lost 5 bases to trimming and J lost 4 bases, with 16 bases between them. The CDR3 sequence: CASSLGGGSADTQYF. CDR3 sequence (DNA): TGTGCCAGCAGCCTAGGCGGGGGCAGCGCAGATACGCAGTATTTT.

V and J are TRBV5-6 and TRBJ1-2; D perhaps matches TRBD1 (5 bases). This CDR3 contains 14 residues. Trimming pared 3 bases from V and 2 bases from J, leaving 11 bases between. CDR1 and CDR2 from the germline V gene are SGHDT and YYEEEE. CDR3 sequence reads: CASSSWTNNYGYTF. The CDR3 DNA reads TGTGCCAGCAGCTCCTGGACAAACAACTATGGCTACACCTTC.

The chain carries TRBV29-1 and TRBJ2-5, with a tentative D call TRBD2 (5 bases). Trimming left V 4 bases short and J 5 bases short, with 5 bases between. Looked up from germline, CDR1 is SQVTM and CDR2 is ANQGSEA. CDR3 size: 10 residues. CDR3 region: CSVGEETQYF. Here the CDR3 DNA reads TGCAGCGTTGGGGAGGAGACCCAGTACTTC.

The J gene is TRBJ2-4, the V gene TRBV29-1; D gene unclear. V was shortened by 5 bases and J by 5 bases, with 10 bases between the two germline ends. The length of the CDR3 is 12 residues. Germline CDR1 SQVTM, CDR2 ANQGSEA. DNA of the CDR3: TGCAGCGTTTGGGCAGGAGAAAACATTCAGTACTTC. It yields the protein CSVWAGENIQYF.